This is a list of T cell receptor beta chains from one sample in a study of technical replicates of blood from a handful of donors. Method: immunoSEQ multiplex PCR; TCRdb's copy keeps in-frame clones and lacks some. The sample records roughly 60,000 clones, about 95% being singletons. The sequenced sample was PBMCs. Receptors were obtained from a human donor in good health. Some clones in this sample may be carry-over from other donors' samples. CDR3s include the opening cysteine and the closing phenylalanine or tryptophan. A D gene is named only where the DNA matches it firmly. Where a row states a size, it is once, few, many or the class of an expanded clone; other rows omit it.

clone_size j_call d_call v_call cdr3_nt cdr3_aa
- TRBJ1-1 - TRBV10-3 TGTGCCATCAGTGTCGAGGGATCGGGCACTGAAGCTTTCTTT CAISVEGSGTEAFF
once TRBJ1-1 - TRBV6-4 TGTGCCGTCCGAGCGGGGAACAGACTGAACACTGAAGCTTTCTTT CAVRAGNRLNTEAFF
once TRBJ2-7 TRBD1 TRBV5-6 TGTGCCAGCAGGCAGAGGGACAGGGAGTACGAGCAGTACTTC CASRQRDREYEQYF
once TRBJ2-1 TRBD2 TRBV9 TGTGCCAGCAGCACCCGGGAGGGCCACAGGCTATACTCCTACAATGAGCAGTTCTTC CASSTREGHRLYSYNEQFF
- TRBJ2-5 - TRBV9 TGTGCCAGCAGCATCCAGCACACATTACTGACACAAGAGACCCAGTACTTC CASSIQHTLLTQETQYF
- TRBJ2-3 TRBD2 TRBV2 TGTGCCAGCATTCTGACTAGCGCTGCTCCAGATACGCAGTATTTT CASILTSAAPDTQYF
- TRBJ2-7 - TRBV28 TGTGCCAGCAGTTCCCCCCCCTCATCGGTCTACGAGCAGTACTTC CASSSPPSSVYEQYF
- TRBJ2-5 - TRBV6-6 TGTGCCAGCAGTATACAAGAGACCCAGTACTTC CASSIQETQYF
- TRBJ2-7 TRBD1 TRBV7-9 TGTGCCAGTCTGCTACGACAGGGAACCTACGAGCAGTACTTC CASLLRQGTYEQYF
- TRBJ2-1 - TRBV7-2 TGTGCCAGCAGCCGCACTCAAGGACAGCGTAGGGAGCAGTTCTTC CASSRTQGQRREQFF
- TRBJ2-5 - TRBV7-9 TGTGCCAGCGCCCCCCGGGGGGCCTTAGTTGAGACCCAGTACTTC CASAPRGALVETQYF
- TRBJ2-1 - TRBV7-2 TGTGCCAGCAGCACCAGCCGGGGGTCGGAGCAGTTCTTC CASSTSRGSEQFF
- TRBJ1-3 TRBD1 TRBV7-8 TGTGCCAGCAGCTCGAAACAGGGGGCGTTTGGAAACACCATATATTTT CASSSKQGAFGNTIYF
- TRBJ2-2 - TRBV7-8 TGTGCCAGCAGCTGGGGGAGGCCCGCGGCCGGGGAGCTGTTTTTT CASSWGRPAAGELFF
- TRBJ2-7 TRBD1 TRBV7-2 TGTGCCAGCAGCCCCTTGGGGACAGGGGGCTACGAGCAGTACTTC CASSPLGTGGYEQYF
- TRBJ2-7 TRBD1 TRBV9 TGTGCCAGCAGCGTAGCGCCAGGGGGCAACTACGAGCAGTACTTC CASSVAPGGNYEQYF
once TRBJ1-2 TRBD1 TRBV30 TGTGCCTGGAGTGTACCACAGGGGGCGTTCTATGGCTACACCTTC CAWSVPQGAFYGYTF
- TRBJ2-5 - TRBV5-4 TGTGCCAGCAGCCTCTTGGGGGGAGAGACCCAGTACTTC CASSLLGGETQYF
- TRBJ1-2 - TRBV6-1 TGTGCCAGCAGTGAACTCCTCAGGGGACCGCAGGAGTATGGCTACACCTTC CASSELLRGPQEYGYTF
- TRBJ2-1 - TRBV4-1 TGCGCCAGCAGCCAAGTGGGCCGGACCTACAATGAGCAGTTCTTC CASSQVGRTYNEQFF
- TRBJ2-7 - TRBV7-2 TGTGCCAGCAGCTACCTACCCCCCCCCTACGAGCAGTACTTC CASSYLPPPYEQYF
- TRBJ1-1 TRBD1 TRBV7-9 TGTGCCAGCAGCGAACAGGGGTTCACTGAAGCTTTCTTT CASSEQGFTEAFF
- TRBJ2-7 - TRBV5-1 TGCGCCAGCAGCTTGGGAAGCCTCCGGGAGCAGTACTTC CASSLGSLREQYF
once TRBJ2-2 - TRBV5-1 TGCGCCAGCAGCTTTAACGTCGGCGGGGAGCTGTTTTTT CASSFNVGGELFF
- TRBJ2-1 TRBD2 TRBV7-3 TGTGCCAGCAGCTCCGGCCTAAGCGGGAAGAATGAGCAGTTCTTC CASSSGLSGKNEQFF
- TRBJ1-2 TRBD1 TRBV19 TGTGCCAGTAGTCCGAGGACAGGTTATGGCTACACCTTC CASSPRTGYGYTF
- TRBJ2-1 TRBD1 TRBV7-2 TGTGCCAGCAGCCCAGGGACAGGGGGCAATGAGCAGTTCTTC CASSPGTGGNEQFF
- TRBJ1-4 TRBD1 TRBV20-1 TGCAGTGCTGGACAGGGGGGAAAACTGTTTTTT CSAGQGGKLFF
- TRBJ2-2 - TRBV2 TGTGCCAGCAGTGAAGCCCCCGCGCAGGCCAACACCGGGGAGCTGTTTTTT CASSEAPAQANTGELFF
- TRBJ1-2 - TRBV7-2 TGTGCCAGCAGCTTAGCTACAGGGACGCGGGGCTACACCTTC CASSLATGTRGYTF
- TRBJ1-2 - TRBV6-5 TGTGCCAGCAGCCTTTTCTATGGCTACACCTTC CASSLFYGYTF
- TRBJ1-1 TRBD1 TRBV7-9 TGTGCCAGCAGCTTAGAGGGACAGGGCGCTGAAGCTTTCTTT CASSLEGQGAEAFF
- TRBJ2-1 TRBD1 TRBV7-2 TGTGCCAGCAGCTTAGCGCAGGGGGACAGTGGTGTCTTC CASSLAQGDSGVF
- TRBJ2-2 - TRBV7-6 TGTGCCAGCAGCCTGTCCGGGGAGCTGTTTTTT CASSLSGELFF
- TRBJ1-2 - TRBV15 TGTGCCACCAGCAGAGAAGACAGGCAAGGTGGCTACACCTTC CATSREDRQGGYTF
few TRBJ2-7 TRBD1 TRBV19 TGTGCCAGTAGTATGGGGACAGGGGGCTACGAGCAGTACTTC CASSMGTGGYEQYF
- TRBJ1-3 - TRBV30 TGTGCCTGGAGACAAGTCTCTGGAAACACCATATATTTT CAWRQVSGNTIYF
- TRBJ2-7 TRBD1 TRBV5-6 TGTGCCAGCAGCTCGGGACAGGTAAGCTCCTACGAGCAGTACTTC CASSSGQVSSYEQYF
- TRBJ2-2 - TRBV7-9 TGTGCCAGCAGGAAATTGCTCGCGGGGGCCACCGGGGAGCTGTTTTTT CASRKLLAGATGELFF
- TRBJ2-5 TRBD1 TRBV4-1 TGCGCCAGCAGCCAAGATGGGGACAGGGGGATGGAGACCCAGTACTTC CASSQDGDRGMETQYF
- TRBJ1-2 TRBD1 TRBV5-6 TGTGCCAGCAGCTACAGGGGGGTGAATGGCTACACCTTC CASSYRGVNGYTF
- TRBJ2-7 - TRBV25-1 TGTGCCAGCAGTTCGACAGGTAGCCACGAGCAGTACTTC CASSSTGSHEQYF
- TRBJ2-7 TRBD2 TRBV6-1 TGTGCCAGCAGTGGACGCACTAGCGGGGAGTCCTACGAGCAGTACTTC CASSGRTSGESYEQYF
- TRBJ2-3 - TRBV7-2 TGTGCCAGCAGCGGCTTAATGCAGCCAGGTACGCAGTATTTT CASSGLMQPGTQYF
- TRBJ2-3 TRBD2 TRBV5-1 TGCGCCAGCAGCTGGGGACTAGCGGGTGGCACAGATACGCAGTATTTT CASSWGLAGGTDTQYF
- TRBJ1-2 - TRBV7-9 TGTGCCAGCAGCTTACCGGTTGGCTACACCTTC CASSLPVGYTF
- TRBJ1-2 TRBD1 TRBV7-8 TGTGCCAGCAGCTCCAGGACAGGGGGCAACTATGGCTACACCTTC CASSSRTGGNYGYTF
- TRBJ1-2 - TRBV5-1 TGCGCCAGCAGCTTGATTCCAGGGGCGGAGGGCTACACCTTC CASSLIPGAEGYTF
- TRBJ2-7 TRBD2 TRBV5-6 TGTGCCAGCAGCCGGTGGGGCGGGAGGGTAAACGAGCAGTACTTC CASSRWGGRVNEQYF
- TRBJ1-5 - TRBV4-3 TGCGCCAGCAGCCAAGCTACGGGGGGCAATCAGCCCCAGCATTTT CASSQATGGNQPQHF
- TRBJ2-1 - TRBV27 TGTGCCACCCTGGCTGGGGGGGCGGGCGAGCAGTTCTTC CATLAGGAGEQFF
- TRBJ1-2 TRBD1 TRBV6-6 TGTGCCAGCAGTAAACAGGGGGCTTCGGGTGGCTACACCTTC CASSKQGASGGYTF
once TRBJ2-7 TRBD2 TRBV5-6 TGTGCCAGCAGCTTGGGGCTAGCGGATTCCTACGAGCAGTACTTC CASSLGLADSYEQYF
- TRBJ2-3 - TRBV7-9 TGTGCCAGCAGCATTCAGACGGGTAAACAAGGCACAGATACGCAGTATTTT CASSIQTGKQGTDTQYF